This T cell receptor (beta chain) is from a study of CD4 T cells in relation to SARS-CoV-2 and coronaviruses. Details on this clone: Its specificity is unknown.

The protocol was immunoSEQ multiplex PCR, while the TCRdb copy is restricted to in-frame clones and leaves out a portion. The table has tens of thousands of clones, under 85% seen once. The CDR3 has 15 residues. Losses at the gene ends were 5 bases for V and 10 bases for J; bases not matched to a gene: 14. Germline assignment: CDR1 SGHNT and CDR2 YENEEA. The chain uses TRBV11-3 and TRBJ2-1; the match to TRBD2 covers 7 bases. What was sequenced was memory CD4+ T cells from PBMCs, cultured in vitro. This sequence originates from an adult with COVID-19. CDR3 amino acids: CASSPSGTPADEQFF. CDR3 in DNA: TGTGCCAGCAGCCCGAGCGGGACTCCCGCGGACGAGCAGTTCTTC.